This T cell receptor (beta chain) derives from a study of T cells in Graves' hyperthyroidism and ophthalmopathy. This CDR3 comprises 15 residues. V trimming: 1 base; J trimming: 7 bases; junction bases outside the gene matches: 7. Germline V gives CDR1 SGHRS, CDR2 YFSETQ. This clonotype was seen many times. Antigen specificity is unknown. Amplification of TCR beta CDR3 regions used RNA as the template. TCR CDR3 underwent first-round RT-PCR with the HTBI primer set. TCRdb processed the multiplex PCR reads anew with MiXCR; each CDR3 protein has one entry. Of roughly 510,000 distinct CDR3 sequences listed, over 35% were seen once; the top ten hold about two fifths. Study results and limitations: Ophthalmopathy stood apart from stable hyperthyroidism in a 13 V-J model.

The J gene is TRBJ1-5, the V gene TRBV5-1, with 8 bases lining up with TRBD1. Sequencing was performed on peripheral blood or thyroid tissue (not recorded which). The clonotype originates from an adult woman with Graves' disease, either hyperthyroidism or ophthalmopathy (not recorded which). The CDR3 protein is CASSLWPGGDQPQHF. The DNA for the CDR3 is TGCGCCAGCAGCTTGTGGCCAGGGGGCGACCAGCCCCAGCATTTT. Based on the CDR3 plus reference TRBV5-1 and TRBJ1-5, the full variable domain is KAGVTQTPRYLIKTRGQQVTLSCSPISGHRSVSWYQQTPGQGLQFLFEYFSETQRNKGNFPGRFSGRQFSNSRSEMNVSTLELGDSALYLCASSLWPGGDQPQHFGDGTRLSIL.